This record covers a single TCR beta chain. No cognate antigen has been identified for it. One base away there is no much larger clone; base qualities are not given. Interpreted using the paper, the time point label stands for: progressive disease on ibrutinib. For TCR beta library preparation, roughly 2 micrograms of genomic DNA was extracted from cryopreserved PBMCs. Longitudinal blood samples from CLL patients on ibrutinib monotherapy were analyzed using high-throughput TCR beta sequencing. Patients were enrolled in a phase 2 open-label single-center ibrutinib monotherapy trial. This entry comes from a study of cytotoxic CD8 clonotypes in ibrutinib-treated CLL (dated by TCRdb to about 2021). Looking at the study overall: The cohort included roughly 15 treatment-naive and some twelve relapsed/refractory patients; about 18 were IGHV unmutated. Responses were partial in about 25 patients and complete in 2; after median approximately 5.5 years follow-up, about 14 stayed in remission and around 12 progressed. Samples at response were collected after a median of around twelve months of treatment, with a range of roughly 6 to 36 months. On average, each sample had 255,043 productive templates and approximately 89,000 productive rearrangements. Of the 85 to 90 participants in the trial, about two dozen had longitudinal samples available. Cryopreserved peripheral blood mononuclear cells were collected at three points: before therapy, at response, and at either sustained remission or disease progression. Every sample from remission and from progressive disease was obtained while the patients were still on ibrutinib. What the work shows at the level of the full study, not this receptor alone: An increase in clonality was observed at ibrutinib response, with clonality remaining stable during sustained remission and falling back toward baseline at progression. Lymph node repertoires were not examined, and the timing of sampling was not matched between patients in sustained remission and those whose disease progressed. Public clonotypes were found to be uncommon and were observed to contract or remain stable during treatment; the increase in clonality was shown to reflect expansion of private clonotypes at ibrutinib response. At baseline, clonality was higher than in age-matched healthy donors and showed a strong correlation with circulating CD8+ T-cell counts.

CDR1 SGHVS and CDR2 FNYEAQ were looked up in the germline V gene. The CDR3 numbers 13 residues from cysteine through phenylalanine. Only CDR3 DNA is held: 39 bases, read in frame from base 1. The goal of deep resolution MiSeq sequencing was a depth between 1 in 1 million and 1 in 200,000 T cells, and coverage averaged 10x per clonotype. TCR beta libraries were generated with the immunoSEQ hsTCRB Kit. The source study handled its data this way. Data were analyzed with ImmunoSEQ Data Assistant and ImmunoSEQ Analyzer, with V, D and J genes assigned per IMGT definitions. Clonality, which ranges from 0 to 1, was calculated by subtracting the normalized Shannon entropy of productive rearrangement frequencies from one. Only overrepresented clonotypes making up at least 0.05% of each patient's repertoire were included in the public clonotype analysis. Thirteen repertoires from age-matched healthy donors, obtained from immuneACCESS, served as clonality controls. The source is immuneACCESS, and TCRdb retained only in-frame sequences with V and J called. Part of the clones is not carried over; for the studies checked, unresolved V genes explain less than half of this, and the remainder is unexplained. That table furnishes V, J and clone size, whereas the DNA furnished D and trimming. Recorded for this sample are 250,000 to 350,000 clones; more than 70% of them occurred a single time. About 5% of the sample goes to the ten largest clones.

This TCR derives from a human donor with chronic lymphocytic leukemia. This chain is built from TRBV7-6 and TRBJ2-7; the D match is possibly TRBD1 or TRBD2, with 5 bases aligned in each. The sample in question was PBMCs, obtained at disease progression, from a patient treated with ibrutinib. Read as DNA, the sequence is TGTCACTGGGGACCCCCTAAACCCTTCGAGCAGTACTTC. Protein translation: CHWGPPKPFEQYF.